The rows below give T cell receptor beta chains drawn from one sample of a study of cytomegalovirus exposure and HLA in healthy donors. The protocol was immunoSEQ multiplex PCR, while the TCRdb copy is restricted to in-frame clones and leaves out a portion. The table includes 110,000 to 150,000 clones, approximately 80% detected once. Specimen: PBMCs. All receptors come from a woman aged 18-30 years in good health and CMV-seropositive. CDR3s include the opening cysteine and the closing phenylalanine or tryptophan. Each record gives: CDR3 DNA, CDR3 protein, D gene, clone size, J gene, V gene. The D gene is left open where the match is weak. Size is stated for part of the rows, as once, few or many counts, or as a class when the clone is expanded.

CDR3 DNA: TGTGCCTGGAGTACCTTTAGGGGAGGCGAGCAGTACTTC
CDR3 protein: CAWSTFRGGEQYF
D gene: -
clone size: few
J gene: TRBJ2-7
V gene: TRBV30

CDR3 DNA: TGTGCCATCAGTGAGTTTAGGACTTATGGCTACACCTTC
CDR3 protein: CAISEFRTYGYTF
D gene: -
clone size: -
J gene: TRBJ1-2
V gene: TRBV10-3

CDR3 DNA: TGTGCCAGCAAGGGGGCGGGGTTAGTTGCTTTCTTT
CDR3 protein: CASKGAGLVAFF
D gene: TRBD1
clone size: -
J gene: TRBJ1-1
V gene: TRBV7-2

CDR3 DNA: TGTGCCAGCAGTGAAAGGACAGGGGTCTTCTACGAGCAGTACTTC
CDR3 protein: CASSERTGVFYEQYF
D gene: TRBD1
clone size: -
J gene: TRBJ2-7
V gene: TRBV2

CDR3 DNA: TGTGCCAGCAGCCTCGTAGGGAGGGCTCGCTATGGCTACACCTTC
CDR3 protein: CASSLVGRARYGYTF
D gene: -
clone size: -
J gene: TRBJ1-2
V gene: TRBV11-2

CDR3 DNA: TGCGCCAGCAGCACCCGACAGGGAGGCACAGATACGCAGTATTTT
CDR3 protein: CASSTRQGGTDTQYF
D gene: TRBD1
clone size: -
J gene: TRBJ2-3
V gene: TRBV4-1

CDR3 DNA: TGTGCCAGCAGTTCTAGCGGGGGGATCAGGTTAGATACGCAGTATTTT
CDR3 protein: CASSSSGGIRLDTQYF
D gene: TRBD2
clone size: -
J gene: TRBJ2-3
V gene: TRBV28

CDR3 DNA: TGCGCCAGCAGAGGGTTACTAGCGGGGGGCCAGCAGAAGTTCTTC
CDR3 protein: CASRGLLAGGQQKFF
D gene: TRBD2
clone size: -
J gene: TRBJ2-1
V gene: TRBV5-1

CDR3 DNA: TGTGCCAGCAGCCCCCCCCTGGGCGGCTACACCTTC
CDR3 protein: CASSPPLGGYTF
D gene: -
clone size: once
J gene: TRBJ1-2
V gene: TRBV9

CDR3 DNA: TGCGCCAGCAGCTTGGAAGGTACAGGGAATGAAAAACTGTTTTTT
CDR3 protein: CASSLEGTGNEKLFF
D gene: -
clone size: -
J gene: TRBJ1-4
V gene: TRBV5-1

CDR3 DNA: TGTGCCAGCAGTTTCCTCACAGGGTCCACAAATGAAAAACTGTTTTTT
CDR3 protein: CASSFLTGSTNEKLFF
D gene: -
clone size: -
J gene: TRBJ1-4
V gene: TRBV6-5

CDR3 DNA: TGTGCCAGCAGCTTAGAGAGACAGGGTCGATCACCCCTCCACTTT
CDR3 protein: CASSLERQGRSPLHF
D gene: TRBD1
clone size: -
J gene: TRBJ1-6
V gene: TRBV7-2

CDR3 DNA: TGCGCCAGCAGCCCTTTCGACGTAGGGGTTGCAACTAATGAAAAACTGTTTTTT
CDR3 protein: CASSPFDVGVATNEKLFF
D gene: -
clone size: -
J gene: TRBJ1-4
V gene: TRBV4-1

CDR3 DNA: TGTGCCAGCAGCAAACGAACGGGAACAGGCAATCAGCCCCAGCATTTT
CDR3 protein: CASSKRTGTGNQPQHF
D gene: -
clone size: -
J gene: TRBJ1-5
V gene: TRBV21-1

CDR3 DNA: TGTGCCAGCTCACCACCGAGGCGGGGGCCTAAGCCGAATGAGCAGTTCTTC
CDR3 protein: CASSPPRRGPKPNEQFF
D gene: -
clone size: -
J gene: TRBJ2-1
V gene: TRBV18

CDR3 DNA: TGCGCCAGCAGCCAAGAAGACCCGACAGTATTTAACTATGGCTACACCTTC
CDR3 protein: CASSQEDPTVFNYGYTF
D gene: -
clone size: -
J gene: TRBJ1-2
V gene: TRBV4-1

CDR3 DNA: TGTGCCAGCAGTCCCCCGGGGAGGGGCACTGAAGCTTTCTTT
CDR3 protein: CASSPPGRGTEAFF
D gene: -
clone size: -
J gene: TRBJ1-1
V gene: TRBV6-5

CDR3 DNA: TGTGCCAGCGGCTCCCCCCCCGCAGATACGCAGTATTTT
CDR3 protein: CASGSPPADTQYF
D gene: -
clone size: -
J gene: TRBJ2-3
V gene: TRBV9

CDR3 DNA: TGTGCCTGGACCATGACAGGATACGAGCAGTACTTC
CDR3 protein: CAWTMTGYEQYF
D gene: -
clone size: -
J gene: TRBJ2-7
V gene: TRBV30

CDR3 DNA: TGCAGCGTTGGCGGGACAGATAATCAGCCCCAGCATTTT
CDR3 protein: CSVGGTDNQPQHF
D gene: TRBD1
clone size: -
J gene: TRBJ1-5
V gene: TRBV29-1

CDR3 DNA: TGTGCCAGCAGCCTGCTAGCTTGGAGCTCCTACAATGAGCAGTTCTTC
CDR3 protein: CASSLLAWSSYNEQFF
D gene: -
clone size: -
J gene: TRBJ2-1
V gene: TRBV6-6

CDR3 DNA: TGTGCCAGCAGCCAAGATCTTAGAGGGGGCGAGCAGTACTTC
CDR3 protein: CASSQDLRGGEQYF
D gene: -
clone size: few
J gene: TRBJ2-7
V gene: TRBV4-2

CDR3 DNA: TGTGCCAGCTCACCACCGGGACAGGGGTGGAATGAGCAGTTCTTC
CDR3 protein: CASSPPGQGWNEQFF
D gene: TRBD1
clone size: -
J gene: TRBJ2-1
V gene: TRBV18

CDR3 DNA: TGTGCCTGGAATCGGGGGGATCAGCCCCAGCATTTT
CDR3 protein: CAWNRGDQPQHF
D gene: -
clone size: -
J gene: TRBJ1-5
V gene: TRBV30

CDR3 DNA: TGCGCCAGCAGCTTGGTCCTTAACACTGAAGCTTTCTTT
CDR3 protein: CASSLVLNTEAFF
D gene: -
clone size: -
J gene: TRBJ1-1
V gene: TRBV5-1

CDR3 DNA: TGCGCCAGCAGCCAAGAAGAAGCGGGGTATACCCAAGAGACCCAGTACTTC
CDR3 protein: CASSQEEAGYTQETQYF
D gene: TRBD2
clone size: -
J gene: TRBJ2-5
V gene: TRBV4-1

CDR3 DNA: TGCGCCAGCAGCCAAGATACCGCGCGGGCAACGGGGCAGGGGGCCACCTATGGCTACACCTTC
CDR3 protein: CASSQDTARATGQGATYGYTF
D gene: TRBD1
clone size: -
J gene: TRBJ1-2
V gene: TRBV4-3

CDR3 DNA: TGTGCCAGCAGCCAGGGAAGCAATCAGCCCCAGCATTTT
CDR3 protein: CASSQGSNQPQHF
D gene: -
clone size: -
J gene: TRBJ1-5
V gene: TRBV5-8

CDR3 DNA: TGCGCCAGCATGGCCCGGAGCTCCTACGAGCAGTACTTC
CDR3 protein: CASMARSSYEQYF
D gene: -
clone size: -
J gene: TRBJ2-7
V gene: TRBV10-2

CDR3 DNA: TGCGCCAGCAGCTCATGGGGGGGAAGGGACTCCGAGCAGTACTTC
CDR3 protein: CASSSWGGRDSEQYF
D gene: TRBD2
clone size: -
J gene: TRBJ2-7
V gene: TRBV5-1

CDR3 DNA: TGTGCCAGCAGTGACACAGGTCTATACCAGGACACCGGGGAGCTGTTTTTT
CDR3 protein: CASSDTGLYQDTGELFF
D gene: -
clone size: few
J gene: TRBJ2-2
V gene: TRBV2

CDR3 DNA: TGTGCCAGCAGCTTATTAATCCTAGCGGGGGGCTGGGAGACCCAGTACTTC
CDR3 protein: CASSLLILAGGWETQYF
D gene: TRBD2
clone size: once
J gene: TRBJ2-5
V gene: TRBV11-2

CDR3 DNA: TGTGCCAGCAGCCCAAAGAGGACAGGGAAGACTAATGAAAAACTGTTTTTT
CDR3 protein: CASSPKRTGKTNEKLFF
D gene: TRBD1
clone size: once
J gene: TRBJ1-4
V gene: TRBV14

CDR3 DNA: TGTGCCAGTAGTATTGGCACAGGGGGCCGCGAGCAGTACTTC
CDR3 protein: CASSIGTGGREQYF
D gene: TRBD1
clone size: -
J gene: TRBJ2-7
V gene: TRBV19

CDR3 DNA: TGTGCCAGCAGTGGAAGCCAGGGTCTTGGGGAGCAGTACTTC
CDR3 protein: CASSGSQGLGEQYF
D gene: -
clone size: -
J gene: TRBJ2-7
V gene: TRBV2

CDR3 DNA: TGCGCCAGCAGCTTGGGCCACAGTTCCTCTGGAAACACCATATATTTT
CDR3 protein: CASSLGHSSSGNTIYF
D gene: -
clone size: -
J gene: TRBJ1-3
V gene: TRBV5-1

CDR3 DNA: TGTGCCAGCAGCTGGGAACAGGGGCTCGGCTACACCTTC
CDR3 protein: CASSWEQGLGYTF
D gene: TRBD1
clone size: once
J gene: TRBJ1-2
V gene: TRBV5-8

CDR3 DNA: TGTGCCAGCAGTGAATGGAAGGGGGCCATCATATATTTT
CDR3 protein: CASSEWKGAIIYF
D gene: TRBD1
clone size: -
J gene: TRBJ1-3
V gene: TRBV2

CDR3 DNA: TGTGCCAGCAGTGAATCCGTGACAGGGCCCTATGGCTACACCTTC
CDR3 protein: CASSESVTGPYGYTF
D gene: TRBD1
clone size: -
J gene: TRBJ1-2
V gene: TRBV6-1

CDR3 DNA: TGTGCCAGCAGCCGTCAAGGACAGGGGTCTGGAAACACCATATATTTT
CDR3 protein: CASSRQGQGSGNTIYF
D gene: TRBD1
clone size: -
J gene: TRBJ1-3
V gene: TRBV7-9

CDR3 DNA: TGTGCCACCAGCAGAGATTATGAGGGCGGCACTGAAGCTTTCTTT
CDR3 protein: CATSRDYEGGTEAFF
D gene: -
clone size: -
J gene: TRBJ1-1
V gene: TRBV15

CDR3 DNA: TGTGCCAGCAGCCTCCGGACAGTTGAGGGATATGGCTACACCTTC
CDR3 protein: CASSLRTVEGYGYTF
D gene: -
clone size: -
J gene: TRBJ1-2
V gene: TRBV7-2

CDR3 DNA: TGTGCCAGCAGCTTCGCCGGGTGGGGGGGCCGGGGTGAGCAGTTCTTC
CDR3 protein: CASSFAGWGGRGEQFF
D gene: -
clone size: -
J gene: TRBJ2-1
V gene: TRBV13

CDR3 DNA: TGCGCCAGCAGCCCTCGGGACAGGGAAGGCTTGAATCAGCCCCAGCATTTT
CDR3 protein: CASSPRDREGLNQPQHF
D gene: TRBD1
clone size: -
J gene: TRBJ1-5
V gene: TRBV4-1